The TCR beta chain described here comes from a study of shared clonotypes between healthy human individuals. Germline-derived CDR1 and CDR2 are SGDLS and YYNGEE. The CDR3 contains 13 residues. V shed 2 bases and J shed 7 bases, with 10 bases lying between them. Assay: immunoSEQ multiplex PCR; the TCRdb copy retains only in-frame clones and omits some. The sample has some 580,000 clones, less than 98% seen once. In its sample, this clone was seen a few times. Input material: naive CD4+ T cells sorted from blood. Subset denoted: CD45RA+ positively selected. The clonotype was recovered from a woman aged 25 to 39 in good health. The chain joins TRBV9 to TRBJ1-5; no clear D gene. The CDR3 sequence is CASSVDPKQPQHF. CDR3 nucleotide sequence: TGTGCCAGCAGCGTCGACCCTAAACAGCCCCAGCATTTT.